This is a list of T cell receptor beta chains from one sample in a study of T cell changes during pregnancy in multiple sclerosis. Repertoires were generated with immunoSEQ multiplex PCR, while TCRdb's copy carries only in-frame clones and drops some. This table has approximately 64,000 clones, around 92% appearing once. Sequenced material: peripheral blood, taken in the first trimester of pregnancy. These receptors originate from a female donor with multiple sclerosis, enrolled in a pregnancy study. Both conserved end residues are part of each CDR3. A D gene is named only where the DNA matches it firmly. Where a row states a size, it is once, few, many or the class of an expanded clone; other rows omit it.

d_gene,j_gene,v_gene,abundance,CDR3nt,CDR3aa
TRBD1,TRBJ1-1,TRBV19,NA,TGTGCCAGTAGTATGGTTCAGGGGGCCCCTGAAGCTTTCTTT,CASSMVQGAPEAFF
TRBD2,TRBJ2-3,TRBV19,once,TGTGCCAGTACCAGAGTCCCGGGACTAGCGGGGACAGATACGCAGTATTTT,CASTRVPGLAGTDTQYF
NA,TRBJ1-1,TRBV21-1,NA,TGTGCCAGCAGCCTAGGACAGGAACCACCTAACACTGAAGCTTTCTTT,CASSLGQEPPNTEAFF
NA,TRBJ2-7,TRBV30,once,TGTGCCTGGGCCACACAACAGAGTTACGAGCAGTACTTC,CAWATQQSYEQYF
TRBD1,TRBJ1-4,TRBV27,NA,TGTGCCAGCAGTCCGTTTGGGACAGGGCTAAATGAAAAACTGTTTTTT,CASSPFGTGLNEKLFF
NA,TRBJ1-2,TRBV11-2,NA,TGTGCCAGCAGCTTAGGACAGAACCCCCGTACCTTC,CASSLGQNPRTF
NA,TRBJ1-6,TRBV5-6,NA,TGTGCCAGCAGCTTGGGACAGTATTCACCCCTCCACTTT,CASSLGQYSPLHF
TRBD2,TRBJ2-3,TRBV2,NA,TGTGCCAGCAGTCTTCTAGCGGGAGTTAAGGGCACAGATACGCAGTATTTT,CASSLLAGVKGTDTQYF
TRBD2,TRBJ2-1,TRBV4-3,NA,TGCGCCAGCAGCCAAGAGTTAGCGGGAGGATACAATGAGCAGTTCTTC,CASSQELAGGYNEQFF
TRBD2,TRBJ2-1,TRBV2,NA,TGTGCCAGCAGCACCGGGACTAGTAGTCTCCATGAGCAGTTCTTC,CASSTGTSSLHEQFF
TRBD1,TRBJ1-2,TRBV9,NA,TGTGCCAGCAGCGTCGGGACAGGGGATGGCTACACCTTC,CASSVGTGDGYTF
NA,TRBJ1-3,TRBV27,NA,TGTGCCAGCAGGGGAGCCTTCTCTGGAAACACCATATATTTT,CASRGAFSGNTIYF
NA,TRBJ2-3,TRBV7-3,NA,TGTGCCAGCAGCCCTCACTGGGAGAGAAGCACAGATACGCAGTATTTT,CASSPHWERSTDTQYF
TRBD1,TRBJ1-5,TRBV6-1,NA,TGTGCCAGCAGTGACAGGGGGAATCAGCCCCAGCATTTT,CASSDRGNQPQHF
TRBD1,TRBJ1-4,TRBV6-1,NA,TGTGCCAGCAGTCCCGGGACAGAGACAGAAAAACTGTTTTTT,CASSPGTETEKLFF
TRBD2,TRBJ2-1,TRBV6-6,NA,TGTGCCAGCAGTGTTCTAGCGGGAGGGTCCTACAATGAGCAGTTCTTC,CASSVLAGGSYNEQFF
TRBD1,TRBJ1-4,TRBV19,NA,TGTGCCAGTAGTATTCCGGGACAGGGATTCGAAAAACTGTTTTTT,CASSIPGQGFEKLFF
TRBD1,TRBJ2-7,TRBV30,NA,TGTGCCTGGAGCCTGGACAGGGACCCCTACGAGCAGTACTTC,CAWSLDRDPYEQYF
NA,TRBJ1-4,TRBV4-2,NA,TGTGCCAGCAGCCAAGCGAGAGAGGGATCCGAAAAACTGTTTTTT,CASSQAREGSEKLFF
TRBD2,TRBJ2-1,TRBV7-9,NA,TGTGCCAGCAGCTCGACCGTCGGAGAGGGGAGGGGCTCCTACAATGAGCAGTTCTTC,CASSSTVGEGRGSYNEQFF